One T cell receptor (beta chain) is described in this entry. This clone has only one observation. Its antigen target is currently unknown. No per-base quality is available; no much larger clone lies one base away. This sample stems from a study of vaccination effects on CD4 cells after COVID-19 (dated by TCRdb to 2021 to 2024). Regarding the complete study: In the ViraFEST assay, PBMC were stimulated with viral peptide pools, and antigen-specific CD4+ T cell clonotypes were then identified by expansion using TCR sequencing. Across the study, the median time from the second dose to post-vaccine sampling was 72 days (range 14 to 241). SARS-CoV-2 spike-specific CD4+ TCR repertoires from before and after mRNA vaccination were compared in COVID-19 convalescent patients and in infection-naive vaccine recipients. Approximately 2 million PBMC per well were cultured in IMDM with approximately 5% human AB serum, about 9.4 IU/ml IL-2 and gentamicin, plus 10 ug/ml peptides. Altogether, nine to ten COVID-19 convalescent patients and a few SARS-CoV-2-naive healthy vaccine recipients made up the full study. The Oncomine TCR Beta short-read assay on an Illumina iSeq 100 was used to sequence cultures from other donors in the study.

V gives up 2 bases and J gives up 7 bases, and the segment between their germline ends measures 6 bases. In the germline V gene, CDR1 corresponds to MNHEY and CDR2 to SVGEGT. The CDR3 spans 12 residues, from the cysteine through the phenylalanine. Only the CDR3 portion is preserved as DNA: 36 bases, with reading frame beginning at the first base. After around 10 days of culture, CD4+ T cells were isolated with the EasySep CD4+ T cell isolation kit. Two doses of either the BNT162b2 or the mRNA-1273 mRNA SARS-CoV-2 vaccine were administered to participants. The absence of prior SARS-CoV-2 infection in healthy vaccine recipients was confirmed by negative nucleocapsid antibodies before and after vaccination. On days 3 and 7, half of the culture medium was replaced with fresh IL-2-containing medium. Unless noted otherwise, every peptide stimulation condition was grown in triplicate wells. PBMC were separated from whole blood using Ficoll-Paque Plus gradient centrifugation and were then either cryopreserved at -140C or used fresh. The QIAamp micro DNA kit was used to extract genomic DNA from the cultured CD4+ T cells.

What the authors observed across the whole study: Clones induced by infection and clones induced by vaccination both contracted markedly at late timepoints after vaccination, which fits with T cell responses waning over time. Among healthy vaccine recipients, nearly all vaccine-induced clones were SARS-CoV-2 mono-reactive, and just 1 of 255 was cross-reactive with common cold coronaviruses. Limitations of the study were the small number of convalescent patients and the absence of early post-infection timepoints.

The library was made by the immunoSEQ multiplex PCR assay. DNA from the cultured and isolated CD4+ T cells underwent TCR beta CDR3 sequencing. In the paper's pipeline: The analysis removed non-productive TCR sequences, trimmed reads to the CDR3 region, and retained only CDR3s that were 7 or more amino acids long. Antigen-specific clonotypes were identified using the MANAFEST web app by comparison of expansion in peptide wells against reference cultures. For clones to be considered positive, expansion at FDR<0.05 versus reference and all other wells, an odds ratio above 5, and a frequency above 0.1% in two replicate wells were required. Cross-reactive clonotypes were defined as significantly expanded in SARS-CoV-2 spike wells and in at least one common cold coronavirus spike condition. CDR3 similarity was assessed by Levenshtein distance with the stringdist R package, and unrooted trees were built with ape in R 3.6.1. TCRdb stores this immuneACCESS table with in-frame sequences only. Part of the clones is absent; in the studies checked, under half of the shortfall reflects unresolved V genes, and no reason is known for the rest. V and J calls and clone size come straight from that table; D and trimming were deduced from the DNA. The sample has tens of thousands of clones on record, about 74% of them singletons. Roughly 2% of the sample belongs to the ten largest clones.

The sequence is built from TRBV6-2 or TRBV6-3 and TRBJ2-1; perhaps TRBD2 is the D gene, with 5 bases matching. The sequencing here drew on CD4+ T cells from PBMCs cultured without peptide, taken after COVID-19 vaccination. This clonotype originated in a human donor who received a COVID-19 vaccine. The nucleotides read TGTGCCAGCAGTTACAGGGAGAATGAGCAGTTCTTC. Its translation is CASSYRENEQFF.